The clone carrying this TCR beta chain has a count of ten or more. The target antigen is unknown. These data belong to a study of identical twins. The CDR3 loop spans 15 amino acids. With 0 bases clipped from V and 3 bases from J, the junction kept 1 base outside the gene matches. Germline V gene sequence: CDR1 KGHDR, CDR2 SFDVKD. After template switching added a universal primer site, the resulting cDNA carried unique molecular identifiers. TCRdb re-called the 5' RACE reads through MiXCR, storing one row per CDR3 protein. Of a few hundred thousand distinct CDR3 sequences in the sample, 13% to 15% were seen once. Overall study results and limits: Cross-sectional statistics underpinned the conclusions; the same donors were not followed. Weaker excess twin sharing was observed in beta out-of-frame sequences.

Separately, the same data were catalogued under a study of yellow fever vaccine responses in identical twins.

The receptor was derived from a woman younger than 30 in good health. The gene calls are TRBV24-1 and TRBJ2-5; 9 bases align to TRBD1. The material sequenced was CD4+ T cells sorted from blood. The CDR3 nucleotides are TGTGCCACCAGTGATTTGGGGACAGGGAAAGAGACCCAGTACTTC. It encodes CATSDLGTGKETQYF.